A selection of T cell receptor beta chains follows, all from one sample in a study of control samples from healthy donors and cancer patients. TCRdb's copy holds only in-frame clones and misses some; the assay was immunoSEQ multiplex PCR. The sample includes approximately 100,000 clones, 75% to 95% of them seen just once. Sequenced input: blood. These TCRs come from a woman aged 18-29 years in good health. Each CDR3 is given with its conserved first and last residue. The D gene is left open where the match is weak. For some rows the clone size is stated as once, few or many, or as a class when expanded; others skip it.

clone size,D gene,J gene,V gene,CDR3 DNA,CDR3 protein
-,TRBD1,TRBJ1-6,TRBV10-3,TGTGCCATCAGTGAACCCGGGACAGGGACCTCACCCCTCCACTTT,CAISEPGTGTSPLHF
-,TRBD1,TRBJ1-2,TRBV5-1,TGCGCCAGCAGCTTACCGACAGGGATATATGGCTACACCTTC,CASSLPTGIYGYTF
-,-,TRBJ2-1,TRBV9,TGTGCCAGCAGCGCGACAGGAGGGGGTTTCGATGAGCAGTTCTTC,CASSATGGGFDEQFF
-,-,TRBJ1-2,TRBV6-1,TGTGCCAGCAGTGAAGTGGGGGCGCGTAATGGCTACACCTTC,CASSEVGARNGYTF
-,-,TRBJ2-3,TRBV2,TGTGCCAGCAGTGAGACAGTCCCTCATATCACAGATACGCAGTATTTT,CASSETVPHITDTQYF
once,-,TRBJ2-6,TRBV10-3,TGTGCCATCAGTGGCGGTGGCTCTGGGGCCAACGTCCTGACTTTC,CAISGGGSGANVLTF
-,-,TRBJ1-2,TRBV6-1,TGTGCCAGCAGTGAATTTAGGGGTGAGCGGCAGCTGGGGTATGGCTACACCTTC,CASSEFRGERQLGYGYTF
-,-,TRBJ1-1,TRBV5-6,TGTGCCAGCAGCTTCACAACTGAAGCTTTCTTT,CASSFTTEAFF
-,TRBD1,TRBJ1-1,TRBV3-1/TRBV3-2,TGTGCCAGCAGCTTGGACAGGGGCACTGAAGCTTTCTTT,CASSLDRGTEAFF
-,TRBD1,TRBJ1-6,TRBV2,TGTGCCAGCAGTCGGACAGGGGGCCTGATTTCACCCCTCCACTTT,CASSRTGGLISPLHF
-,TRBD1,TRBJ1-2,TRBV7-2,TGTGCCAGCAGCACTCGACAGGGCAGCTATGGCTACACCTTC,CASSTRQGSYGYTF
-,TRBD1,TRBJ2-2,TRBV24-1,TGTGCCACCAGTGACCGGGGACAGGGTAGCGCCGGGGAGCTGTTTTTT,CATSDRGQGSAGELFF
-,-,TRBJ2-3,TRBV10-1,TGCGCCAGCTCCTCTAACCAGCTTCCTAGCACAGATACGCAGTATTTT,CASSSNQLPSTDTQYF
-,-,TRBJ2-6,TRBV10-1,TGCGCCAGCAGTGAGGGGTCCGGGGCCAACGTCCTGACTTTC,CASSEGSGANVLTF
-,-,TRBJ1-6,TRBV19,TGTGCCAGTAGTACCTTGGACAGTCCGAATTCACCCCTCCACTTT,CASSTLDSPNSPLHF
-,-,TRBJ1-2,TRBV5-6,TGTGCCAGCAGCCTACAGGAGCCCTATGGCTACACCTTC,CASSLQEPYGYTF
-,-,TRBJ1-6,TRBV27,TGTGCCAGCAGCCCTGGACTTGGAACCTCACCCCTCCACTTT,CASSPGLGTSPLHF
-,TRBD1,TRBJ1-2,TRBV5-1,TGCGCCAGCAAAGGGTCAACCACCGGCGTCGGGACAGGGGTTTCCAACTATGGCTACACCTTC,CASKGSTTGVGTGVSNYGYTF
-,TRBD2,TRBJ2-7,TRBV10-3,TGTGCCATCAGGCGGACTAGCGGGGGGCACTACTACGAGCAGTACTTC,CAIRRTSGGHYYEQYF
-,-,TRBJ2-5,TRBV9,TGTGCCAGCAGCCCTCTCTTAGACCTGGGGCGAGAGACCCAGTACTTC,CASSPLLDLGRETQYF
-,-,TRBJ2-1,TRBV24-1,TGTGCCACCAGCTCTGGCCGAGGTGAGCAGTTCTTC,CATSSGRGEQFF
-,-,TRBJ2-3,TRBV7-9,TGTGCCAGCGGAAGCACAGATACGCAGTATTTT,CASGSTDTQYF
once,-,TRBJ1-6,TRBV11-2,TGTGCCAGCAGCCTCAGGGAGTCCGATTCACCCCTCCACTTT,CASSLRESDSPLHF
-,-,TRBJ1-1,TRBV19,TGTGCCAGTAGTCGAGGGAGCTGGACTGAAGCTTTCTTT,CASSRGSWTEAFF
-,TRBD1,TRBJ1-4,TRBV18,TGTGCCAGCTCACCACTACAGGGGGTTAGAGAAAAACTGTTTTTT,CASSPLQGVREKLFF
-,-,TRBJ2-4,TRBV19,TGTGCCAGTAGTATAGGTGAAGGACAAGTAGCCAAAAACATTCAGTACTTC,CASSIGEGQVAKNIQYF
once,TRBD2,TRBJ2-7,TRBV4-1,TGCGCCAGCAGCCACTCTAGCGGGGCCAGCTCCTACGAGCAGTACTTC,CASSHSSGASSYEQYF
-,TRBD1,TRBJ2-3,TRBV18,TGTGCCAGCTCACCAGGACAGGGAACAGATACGCAGTATTTT,CASSPGQGTDTQYF
-,-,TRBJ2-5,TRBV9,TGTGCCAGCAGCGTAGGAGTTTCCGAAGGGGAGACCCAGTACTTC,CASSVGVSEGETQYF
once,-,TRBJ1-4,TRBV24-1,TGTGCCACCAGTGACCACCTGCTCTGGGGTAATGAAAAACTGTTTTTT,CATSDHLLWGNEKLFF
-,TRBD2,TRBJ2-3,TRBV10-1,TGCGCCAGCCGACCTGGACTAGCGGGGATTAACACAGATACGCAGTATTTT,CASRPGLAGINTDTQYF
-,-,TRBJ2-3,TRBV18,TGTGCCAGCTCACCAGGTCTAGTCTTCACAGATACGCAGTATTTT,CASSPGLVFTDTQYF
-,-,TRBJ1-3,TRBV5-4,TGTGCCAGCAGCTTGAAGGTTTTTGGAAACACCATATATTTT,CASSLKVFGNTIYF
-,TRBD1,TRBJ2-3,TRBV18,TGTGCCAGCTCACCTCCAAGGACTAAGGACAGGGAGTCTAACACAGATACGCAGTATTTT,CASSPPRTKDRESNTDTQYF
-,-,TRBJ1-1,TRBV7-9,TGTGCCAGCAGCTTCCTCGGGGACACTGAAGCTTTCTTT,CASSFLGDTEAFF
-,-,TRBJ2-3,TRBV7-2,TGTGCCAGCAGCTTAGTGACAGGTAGCACAGATACGCAGTATTTT,CASSLVTGSTDTQYF
-,-,TRBJ2-3,TRBV12-1,TGTGCCAGCAGCTTTGCGAAACGTAGACCTTTCTATACGCAGTATTTT,CASSFAKRRPFYTQYF
-,TRBD1,TRBJ1-1,TRBV9,TGTGCCAGCAGCGTAGCACGGGACAGGGGCACTGAAGCTTTCTTT,CASSVARDRGTEAFF
-,-,TRBJ1-1,TRBV9,TGTGCCAGCAGCGTGGACATAAACACTGAAGCTTTCTTT,CASSVDINTEAFF
-,TRBD1,TRBJ2-1,TRBV24-1,TGTGCCACCAGTGAGGGACAGGGAGTATCCTACAATGAGCAGTTCTTC,CATSEGQGVSYNEQFF
-,-,TRBJ1-1,TRBV29-1,TGCAGCGCCATGATCCAGGGAGGGACTGAAGCTTTCTTT,CSAMIQGGTEAFF
-,-,TRBJ2-1,TRBV27,TGTGCCAGCAGTCCATCCTACAATGAGCAGTTCTTC,CASSPSYNEQFF
once,-,TRBJ1-1,TRBV19,TGTGCCAGTGGTGCGGGACTTGAAGCTTTCTTT,CASGAGLEAFF
-,-,TRBJ1-2,TRBV29-1,TGCAGCGTTGCCGACGCCGGTGGCTACACCTTC,CSVADAGGYTF
-,-,TRBJ1-4,TRBV20-1,TGCAGTGCTAGTGTCACTGGAGAAAAACTGTTTTTT,CSASVTGEKLFF
-,-,TRBJ1-2,TRBV19,TGTGCCAGTAGGGACTTCTCAGGGGACGCTAACTATGGCTACACCTTC,CASRDFSGDANYGYTF
medium-sized,-,TRBJ1-1,TRBV5-6,TGTGCCAGCAGCTTGGTACGTATCGCTGAAGCTTTCTTT,CASSLVRIAEAFF
-,-,TRBJ2-3,TRBV2,TGTGCCTTACCGCCGGGGGCCCGTCTCACAGATACGCAGTATTTT,CALPPGARLTDTQYF
-,-,TRBJ1-5,TRBV7-9,TGTGCCAGCAGCGCCTTGGGGGGCTATCAGCCCCAGCATTTT,CASSALGGYQPQHF
-,-,TRBJ1-4,TRBV4-2,TGTGCCAGCAGCCAAGGTTCCCCAACTAATGAAAAACTGTTTTTT,CASSQGSPTNEKLFF
-,TRBD2,TRBJ2-3,TRBV18,TGTGCCAGCTCACCGCGACTAGCCGACGTAACCTTCACAGATACGCAGTATTTT,CASSPRLADVTFTDTQYF
-,TRBD1,TRBJ2-2,TRBV4-2,TGTGCCAGCAGCCAAGTACAGGGGTCGGCGAACACCGGGGAGCTGTTTTTT,CASSQVQGSANTGELFF